This TCR beta chain was obtained from a study of T cell repertoires in cytomegalovirus infection. For the study at large: Carrying CMV and the relevant HLA type showed in public TCR beta signatures. Overall study findings and caveats: Dominant in the ex vivo response were TCR beta clonotypes restricted by HLA-C and specific for CMV.

TCRdb re-derived calls from the reads in MiXCR, one entry per CDR3 protein. The table records roughly 320,000 distinct CDR3 sequences, over 7.5% of them present only once. This clonotype was picked up a small number of times. No antigen is known for it. Trimming pared 3 bases from V and 7 bases from J, leaving 12 bases between. The CDR3 has 13 amino acids. The germline gives CDR1 PRHDT, CDR2 FYEKMQ (reference sequence). Sequenced sample: PBMCs. J is TRBJ1-1 and V is TRBV13; D remains ambiguous. The receptor comes from a human donor in good health (CMV status not recorded). Some clones in this sample may be carry-over from other donors' samples. The CDR3 DNA reads as TGTGCCAGCAGCTTGCCAAGACATTTTGAAGCTTTCTTT. Translating gives CASSLPRHFEAFF.